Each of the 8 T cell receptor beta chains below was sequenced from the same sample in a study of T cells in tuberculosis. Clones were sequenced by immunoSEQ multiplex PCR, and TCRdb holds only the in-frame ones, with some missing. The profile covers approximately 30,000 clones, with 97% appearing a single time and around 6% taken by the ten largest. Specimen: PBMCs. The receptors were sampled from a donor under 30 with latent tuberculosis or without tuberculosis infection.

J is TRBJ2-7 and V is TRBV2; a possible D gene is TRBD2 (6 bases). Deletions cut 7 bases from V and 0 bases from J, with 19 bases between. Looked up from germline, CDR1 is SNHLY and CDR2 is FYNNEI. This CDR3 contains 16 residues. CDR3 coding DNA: TGTGCCAGCATTGATACGGAGCGGGTAAGCTCCTACGAGCAGTACTTC. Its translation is CASIDTERVSSYEQYF.

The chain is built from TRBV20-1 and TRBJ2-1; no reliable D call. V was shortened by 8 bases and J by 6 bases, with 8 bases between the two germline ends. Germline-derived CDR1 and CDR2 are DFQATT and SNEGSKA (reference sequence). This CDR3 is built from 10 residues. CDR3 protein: CSLVGNEQFF. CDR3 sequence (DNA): TGCAGTCTAGTTGGCAATGAGCAGTTCTTC.

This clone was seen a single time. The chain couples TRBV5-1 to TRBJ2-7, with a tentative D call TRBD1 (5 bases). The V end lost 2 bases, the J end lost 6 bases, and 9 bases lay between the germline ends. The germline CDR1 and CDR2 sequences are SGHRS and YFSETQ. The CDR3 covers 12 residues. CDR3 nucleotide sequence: TGCGCCAGCAGCTTACCAGGGTCCGAGCAGTACTTC. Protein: CASSLPGSEQYF.

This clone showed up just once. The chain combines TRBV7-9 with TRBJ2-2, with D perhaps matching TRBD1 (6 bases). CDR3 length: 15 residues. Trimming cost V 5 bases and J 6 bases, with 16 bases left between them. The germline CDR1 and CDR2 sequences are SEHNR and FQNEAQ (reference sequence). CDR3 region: CASSPNPTGSGELFF. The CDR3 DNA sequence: TGTGCCAGCAGCCCCAACCCCACAGGGTCCGGGGAGCTGTTTTTT.

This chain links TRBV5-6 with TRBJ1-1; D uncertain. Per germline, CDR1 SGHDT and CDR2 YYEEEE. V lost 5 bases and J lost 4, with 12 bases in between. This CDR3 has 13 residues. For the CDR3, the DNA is TGTGCCAGCAGGCTTTACGGGGTCACTGAAGCTTTCTTT. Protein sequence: CASRLYGVTEAFF.

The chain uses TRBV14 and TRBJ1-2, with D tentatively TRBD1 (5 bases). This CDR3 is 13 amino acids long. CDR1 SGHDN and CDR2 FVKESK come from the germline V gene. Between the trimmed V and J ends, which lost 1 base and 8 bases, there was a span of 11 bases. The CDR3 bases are TGTGCCAGCAGCCAAGTGTCAGGGCAGGGCTACACCTTC. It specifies CASSQVSGQGYTF.

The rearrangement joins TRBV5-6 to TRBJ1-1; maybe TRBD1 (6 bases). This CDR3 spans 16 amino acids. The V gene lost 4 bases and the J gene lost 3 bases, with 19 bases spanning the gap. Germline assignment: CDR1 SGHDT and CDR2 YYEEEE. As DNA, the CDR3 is TGTGCCAGCAGCGAACAGGGACGGGTTGAGTACACTGAAGCTTTCTTT. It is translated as CASSEQGRVEYTEAFF.

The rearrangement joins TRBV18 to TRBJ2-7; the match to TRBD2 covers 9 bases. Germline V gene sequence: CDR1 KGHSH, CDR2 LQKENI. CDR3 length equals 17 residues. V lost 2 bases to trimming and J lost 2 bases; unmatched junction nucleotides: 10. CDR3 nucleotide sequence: TGTGCCAGCTCACCAAATCTAGCGGGGAGCTTTCCCTACGAGCAGTACTTC. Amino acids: CASSPNLAGSFPYEQYF.